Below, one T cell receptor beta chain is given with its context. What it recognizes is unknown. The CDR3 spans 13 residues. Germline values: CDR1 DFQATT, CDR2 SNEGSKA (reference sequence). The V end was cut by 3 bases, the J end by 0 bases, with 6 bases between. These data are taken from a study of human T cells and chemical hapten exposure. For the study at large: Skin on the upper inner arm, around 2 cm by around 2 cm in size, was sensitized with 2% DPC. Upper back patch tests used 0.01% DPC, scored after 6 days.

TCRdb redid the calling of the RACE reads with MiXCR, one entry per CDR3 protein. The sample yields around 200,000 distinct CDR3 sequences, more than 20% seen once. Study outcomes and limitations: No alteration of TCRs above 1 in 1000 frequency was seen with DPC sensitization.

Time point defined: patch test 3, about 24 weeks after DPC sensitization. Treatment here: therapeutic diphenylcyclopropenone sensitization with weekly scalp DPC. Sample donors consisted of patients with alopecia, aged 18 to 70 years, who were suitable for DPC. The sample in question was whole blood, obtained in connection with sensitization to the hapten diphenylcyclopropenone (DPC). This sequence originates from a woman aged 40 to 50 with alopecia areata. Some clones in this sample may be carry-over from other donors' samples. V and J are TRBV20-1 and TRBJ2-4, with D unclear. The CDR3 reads CSARTSAKNIQYF. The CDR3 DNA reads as TGCAGTGCTAGGACCTCAGCCAAAAACATTCAGTACTTC.